This passage covers 23 T cell receptor beta chains from one sample sequenced in a study of T cells expressing NK-cell markers. TCRdb derives one entry per CDR3 protein from the 5' RACE reads, leaving out DNA. The sample has 140,000 or so distinct CDR3 sequences. Sequencing was carried out using blood T cells: a sorted CD56 or NKG2C T cell subset, CD4+ or CD8+ T cells, or bulk PBMC T cells (not recorded which). These receptors all stem from a man aged 18 to 35 in good health.

The chain is built from TRBV14 and TRBJ2-5; the D call from TCRdb, TRBD2, cannot be confirmed without DNA. This CDR3 comprises 14 residues. The germline CDR1 and CDR2 sequences are SGHDN and FVKESK. Here the CDR3 reads CASSPSGSWETQYF. Supplemented by reference TRBV14 and TRBJ2-5, the full variable domain reads EAGVTQFPSHSVIEKGQTVTLRCDPISGHDNLYWYRRVMGKEIKFLLHFVKESKQDESGMPNNRFLAERTGGTYSTLKVQPAELEDSGVYFCASSPSGSWETQYFGPGTRLLVL.

This chain uses TRBV19 with TRBJ2-7; TCRdb reports TRBD2, a call that lacks DNA to check it against. This CDR3 is built from 16 residues. The V gene's germline CDR1 is LNHDA and CDR2 SQIVND (reference sequence). CDR3 amino acids: CASSIGSLAIGYEQYF.

J is TRBJ2-2 and V is TRBV30. The CDR3 consists of 15 residues. Germline lookup yields CDR1 GTSNPN and CDR2 SVGIG (reference sequence). The chain's CDR3 is CAWSVTLSGTGELFF.

This chain links TRBV5-4 with TRBJ2-7; TCRdb proposes TRBD2, but this gene call is untestable without DNA. The germline CDR1 and CDR2 sequences are SGHNT and YYREEE (reference sequence). This CDR3 region has 16 residues. The CDR3 here is CASSLGRAEALYEQYF.

The gene calls are TRBV10-2 and TRBJ2-1. The CDR3 contains 14 residues. Per germline, CDR1 WSHSY and CDR2 SAAADI. The CDR3 sequence: CASRLTDTYNEQFF.

CDR3 loop: CASSAIRSNTEAFF. The J gene is TRBJ1-1, the V gene TRBV7-9. Germline CDR1 is SEHNR and CDR2 is FQNEAQ (reference sequence). The CDR3 runs 14 residues.

The chain uses TRBV24-1 and TRBJ2-1. Per germline, CDR1 KGHDR and CDR2 SFDVKD. This CDR3 has 15 amino acids. The CDR3 loop is CATSDHQQLYNEQFF.

The V and J genes are TRBV2 and TRBJ1-3. CDR3 length equals 14 residues. Germline V gene data show CDR1 as SNHLY and CDR2 as FYNNEI. CDR3 in amino acids: CASIRRGAGNTIYF.

The V and J genes are TRBV5-6 and TRBJ2-1; TCRdb's D gene call, TRBD1, goes unchecked for lack of DNA. From germline, CDR1 is SGHDT and CDR2 YYEEEE. This CDR3 comprises 13 residues. CDR3 loop: CASSLTTPGHQFF.

The gene calls are TRBV28 and TRBJ1-2. The CDR3 sequence is 13 residues long. Germline CDR1 is MDHEN and CDR2 is SYDVKM. The CDR3: CASSPRGYYGYTF.

The V and J genes are TRBV25-1 and TRBJ2-2. Per the germline V gene, CDR1 is MGHDK and CDR2 is SYGVNS. This CDR3 spans 15 amino acids. CDR3 loop: CASSGSALNTGELFF.

The chain joins TRBV14 to TRBJ1-1; TCRdb calls TRBD1, which cannot be checked without DNA. The CDR3 consists of 15 residues. Germline CDR1 reads SGHDN; CDR2 reads FVKESK. The CDR3 spells CASSHTRGRYTEAFF.

The chain joins TRBV20-1 to TRBJ2-7; with no DNA, the TCRdb D assignment of TRBD1 cannot be verified. This CDR3 has 13 residues. Germline assignment: CDR1 DFQATT and CDR2 SNEGSKA (reference sequence). The CDR3 sequence: CSARTGSSYEQYF.

The genes are TRBV30 and TRBJ2-1. CDR1 and CDR2 from the germline V gene are GTSNPN and SVGIG (reference sequence). The CDR3 is 12 amino acids. The CDR3 spells CAWMASRIEQFF.

The V and J genes are TRBV5-5 and TRBJ2-1; the TCRdb D gene call, TRBD2, has no DNA to confirm it. CDR1 is SGHKS, CDR2 YYEKEE, per germline (reference sequence). The length of the CDR3 is 17 residues. The chain's CDR3 is CASSLKQGTSDYNEQFF.

The gene calls are TRBV9 and TRBJ2-1; the D gene TCRdb calls, TRBD1, cannot be checked with no DNA. This CDR3 has 14 residues. Germline CDR1 and CDR2: SGDLS and YYNGEE. CDR3 loop: CASRPGQGYNEQFF.

The chain has TRBV27 and TRBJ1-5. The CDR3 extends over 12 amino acids. Germline-derived CDR1 and CDR2 are MNHEY and SMNVEV (reference sequence). The CDR3 sequence: CASSLIGEPQHF.

The chain joins TRBV19 to TRBJ2-1; the D call from TCRdb, TRBD2, cannot be confirmed without DNA. CDR3 length equals 13 residues. CDR1 and CDR2 (germline): LNHDA, SQIVND (reference sequence). The CDR3: CASSILASGEQFF.

The chain links TRBV27 to TRBJ2-1; TCRdb outputs TRBD2, but without DNA this stays unchecked. The germline CDR1 and CDR2 sequences are MNHEY and SMNVEV (reference sequence). The CDR3 has 14 amino acids. This CDR3 is CASMDLAVYNEQFF.

CDR3 loop: CASRQTGTTTGETQYF. The V and J genes are TRBV12-3 or TRBV12-4 and TRBJ2-5; TCRdb's D gene call, TRBD2, goes unchecked for lack of DNA. The CDR3 extends over 16 amino acids.

This sequence joins TRBV7-3 and TRBJ2-1; TCRdb indicates TRBD2, and absent DNA this call remains unverified. Germline loops: CDR1 SGHTA, CDR2 FQGTGA. The CDR3 loop spans 17 amino acids. CDR3 sequence reads: CASSLTGTSGIRNEQFF.

This clonotype registers medium-sized (0.01 to 0.1%) by frequency. The chain combines TRBV7-9 with TRBJ2-7. Per the germline V gene, CDR1 is SEHNR and CDR2 is FQNEAQ (reference sequence). This CDR3 is 12 amino acids long. CDR3: CASGQESYEQYF.

CDR3: CASSILVGGPTGELFF. V gene TRBV27 combines with J gene TRBJ2-2; TCRdb selects TRBD2, and the lack of DNA leaves this call unchecked. There are 16 residues in the CDR3. Per the germline V gene, CDR1 is MNHEY and CDR2 is SMNVEV (reference sequence).